These T cell receptor beta chains were read from a single sample in a study of cytomegalovirus exposure and HLA in healthy donors. Repertoires were generated with immunoSEQ multiplex PCR, while TCRdb's copy carries only in-frame clones and drops some. The sample data list some 84,000 clones. Sequencing input: PBMCs. The source is a man in his fifties in good health and CMV-seronegative. The CDR3 runs from the conserved cysteine through the conserved F or W. The order of the fields is D gene, V gene, J gene, CDR3 protein, CDR3 DNA. A D gene is named only where the DNA matches it firmly.

d_call: NA; v_call: TRBV29-1; j_call: TRBJ2-7; cdr3_aa: CSVVVRVEEQYF; cdr3_nt: TGCAGCGTTGTCGTCCGGGTTGAGGAGCAGTACTTC
d_call: TRBD1; v_call: TRBV15; j_call: TRBJ1-5; cdr3_aa: CATRGNRGSQPQHF; cdr3_nt: TGTGCCACCAGAGGGAACAGGGGAAGTCAGCCCCAGCATTTT
d_call: NA; v_call: TRBV28; j_call: TRBJ2-2; cdr3_aa: CASSSPGVGTGELFF; cdr3_nt: TGTGCCAGCAGTTCACCCGGGGTGGGCACCGGGGAGCTGTTTTTT
d_call: TRBD1; v_call: TRBV28; j_call: TRBJ1-2; cdr3_aa: CASSPYGQDLNYGYTF; cdr3_nt: TGTGCCAGCAGTCCGTACGGACAGGACCTTAACTATGGCTACACCTTC
d_call: NA; v_call: TRBV28; j_call: TRBJ2-1; cdr3_aa: CASSRVTVYNEQFF; cdr3_nt: TGTGCCAGCAGCCGTGTGACAGTCTACAATGAGCAGTTCTTC
d_call: TRBD1; v_call: TRBV28; j_call: TRBJ2-1; cdr3_aa: CASFGTGKGYEQFF; cdr3_nt: TGTGCCAGCTTTGGGACAGGAAAGGGCTATGAGCAGTTCTTC
d_call: NA; v_call: TRBV27; j_call: TRBJ1-3; cdr3_aa: CASGTPRGSGNTIYF; cdr3_nt: TGTGCCAGCGGGACCCCCAGGGGTTCGGGAAACACCATATATTTT
d_call: NA; v_call: TRBV7-2; j_call: TRBJ1-3; cdr3_aa: CASSTDSSGNTIYF; cdr3_nt: TGTGCCAGCAGTACAGACAGCTCTGGAAACACCATATATTTT
d_call: NA; v_call: TRBV4-3; j_call: TRBJ2-1; cdr3_aa: CASNQERPAGNNEQFF; cdr3_nt: TGCGCCAGCAACCAGGAGAGACCGGCAGGGAACAATGAGCAGTTCTTC
d_call: TRBD1; v_call: TRBV5-4; j_call: TRBJ2-1; cdr3_aa: CASSPDRVSNNEQFF; cdr3_nt: TGTGCCAGCAGCCCAGACAGGGTTTCGAATAATGAGCAGTTCTTC
d_call: TRBD1; v_call: TRBV10-3; j_call: TRBJ1-1; cdr3_aa: CAISGDRGHTEAFF; cdr3_nt: TGTGCCATCAGTGGGGACAGAGGACACACTGAAGCTTTCTTT
d_call: NA; v_call: TRBV5-4; j_call: TRBJ1-4; cdr3_aa: CASSLGGGNEKLFF; cdr3_nt: TGTGCCAGCAGCTTGGGGGGCGGTAATGAAAAACTGTTTTTT
d_call: NA; v_call: TRBV28; j_call: TRBJ1-1; cdr3_aa: CASSTGQKRAFF; cdr3_nt: TGTGCCAGCAGTACCGGACAGAAAAGAGCTTTCTTT
d_call: NA; v_call: TRBV10-3; j_call: TRBJ2-1; cdr3_aa: CAISDPTGTTSDEQFF; cdr3_nt: TGTGCCATCAGTGATCCTACAGGGACCACTTCGGATGAGCAGTTCTTC
d_call: TRBD1; v_call: TRBV5-1; j_call: TRBJ1-6; cdr3_aa: CASSLQGADSPLHF; cdr3_nt: TGCGCCAGCAGCTTACAGGGGGCTGATTCACCCCTCCACTTT
d_call: TRBD1; v_call: TRBV6-1; j_call: TRBJ1-1; cdr3_aa: CASRLIQGANTEAFF; cdr3_nt: TGTGCCAGCAGGCTAATACAGGGGGCAAACACTGAAGCTTTCTTT
d_call: TRBD2; v_call: TRBV10-3; j_call: TRBJ2-5; cdr3_aa: CAISDPLAGGQGQETQYF; cdr3_nt: TGTGCCATCAGTGACCCCCTAGCGGGGGGGCAAGGACAAGAGACCCAGTACTTC
d_call: TRBD1; v_call: TRBV2; j_call: TRBJ2-6; cdr3_aa: CASSEQGLGANVLTF; cdr3_nt: TGTGCCAGCAGCGAACAGGGGCTAGGGGCCAACGTCCTGACTTTC
d_call: NA; v_call: TRBV29-1; j_call: TRBJ1-5; cdr3_aa: CSVGGDQPQHF; cdr3_nt: TGCAGCGTTGGCGGGGATCAGCCCCAGCATTTT
d_call: NA; v_call: TRBV6-1; j_call: TRBJ2-7; cdr3_aa: CASSDGQSYEQYF; cdr3_nt: TGTGCCAGCAGTGATGGACAGAGTTACGAGCAGTACTTC
d_call: TRBD1; v_call: TRBV5-8; j_call: TRBJ1-6; cdr3_aa: CASSSSGQGNSPLHF; cdr3_nt: TGTGCCAGCAGCTCATCGGGACAGGGAAATTCACCCCTCCACTTT
d_call: NA; v_call: TRBV28; j_call: TRBJ1-6; cdr3_aa: CASSRSSYNSPLHF; cdr3_nt: TGTGCCAGCAGTCGTAGCTCCTATAATTCACCCCTCCACTTT
d_call: TRBD1; v_call: TRBV6-5; j_call: TRBJ2-7; cdr3_aa: CASSYRTGEEQYF; cdr3_nt: TGTGCCAGCAGTTACCGGACAGGGGAAGAGCAGTACTTC
d_call: TRBD1; v_call: TRBV7-2; j_call: TRBJ1-2; cdr3_aa: CASSLGDRAFNYGYTF; cdr3_nt: TGTGCCAGCAGCCTAGGGGACAGGGCGTTCAACTATGGCTACACCTTC
d_call: TRBD1; v_call: TRBV14; j_call: TRBJ2-7; cdr3_aa: CASSHFLDRDYEQYF; cdr3_nt: TGTGCCAGCAGCCATTTCTTGGACAGGGATTACGAGCAGTACTTC
d_call: TRBD2; v_call: TRBV14; j_call: TRBJ2-3; cdr3_aa: CASSLPGTSGGDTQYF; cdr3_nt: TGTGCCAGCAGCCTCCCAGGGACTAGCGGGGGAGATACGCAGTATTTT
d_call: TRBD1; v_call: TRBV27; j_call: TRBJ2-5; cdr3_aa: CASSTGQGRETQYF; cdr3_nt: TGTGCCAGCAGTACTGGACAGGGGAGAGAGACCCAGTACTTC
d_call: TRBD1; v_call: TRBV20-1; j_call: TRBJ1-4; cdr3_aa: CSAPSGQGGFF; cdr3_nt: TGCAGTGCCCCGAGCGGGCAGGGGGGGTTTTTT
d_call: TRBD1; v_call: TRBV28; j_call: TRBJ1-1; cdr3_aa: CASSLNGLKHSTGMDAEAFF; cdr3_nt: TGTGCCAGCAGTTTAAATGGCTTGAAACACTCGACAGGGATGGACGCTGAAGCTTTCTTT
d_call: NA; v_call: TRBV19; j_call: TRBJ2-3; cdr3_aa: CASSIEGRRTDTQYF; cdr3_nt: TGTGCCAGTAGTATAGAGGGGCGTAGGACAGATACGCAGTATTTT
d_call: TRBD2; v_call: TRBV14; j_call: TRBJ2-3; cdr3_aa: CASSQRSHGTSGGTTDTQYF; cdr3_nt: TGTGCCAGCAGCCAAAGGTCCCACGGGACTAGCGGGGGGACCACAGATACGCAGTATTTT
d_call: NA; v_call: TRBV5-1; j_call: TRBJ1-2; cdr3_aa: CASSLDWTMVKIDGYTF; cdr3_nt: TGCGCCAGCAGCTTGGATTGGACTATGGTCAAAATTGATGGCTACACCTTC
d_call: NA; v_call: TRBV11-2; j_call: TRBJ1-2; cdr3_aa: CASSLDSYGYTF; cdr3_nt: TGTGCCAGCAGCTTAGACAGCTATGGCTACACCTTC
d_call: NA; v_call: TRBV25-1; j_call: TRBJ2-7; cdr3_aa: CASSTTGLSSYEQYF; cdr3_nt: TGTGCCAGCAGTACCACAGGGTTGAGCTCCTACGAGCAGTACTTC
d_call: NA; v_call: TRBV4-1; j_call: TRBJ2-7; cdr3_aa: CASAPGHNREQYF; cdr3_nt: TGCGCCAGCGCACCGGGACACAATCGCGAGCAGTACTTC
d_call: NA; v_call: TRBV11-3; j_call: TRBJ2-2; cdr3_aa: CASSPEGDNGELFF; cdr3_nt: TGTGCCAGCAGCCCTGAAGGGGATAACGGGGAGCTGTTTTTT
d_call: TRBD1; v_call: TRBV7-2; j_call: TRBJ1-4; cdr3_aa: CASSWTGGGYEKLFF; cdr3_nt: TGTGCCAGCAGCTGGACAGGGGGCGGGTATGAAAAACTGTTTTTT
d_call: NA; v_call: TRBV9; j_call: TRBJ2-2; cdr3_aa: CASSVFWGENTGELFF; cdr3_nt: TGTGCCAGCAGCGTGTTCTGGGGCGAGAACACCGGGGAGCTGTTTTTT
d_call: TRBD2; v_call: TRBV5-4; j_call: TRBJ2-3; cdr3_aa: CASSSTILRTSDTDTQYF; cdr3_nt: TGTGCCAGCAGCTCTACTATACTTAGGACTAGCGATACAGATACGCAGTATTTT
d_call: NA; v_call: TRBV7-2; j_call: TRBJ2-7; cdr3_aa: CASSLAAYEQYF; cdr3_nt: TGTGCCAGCAGCCTGGCGGCGTACGAGCAGTACTTC
d_call: TRBD2; v_call: TRBV7-2; j_call: TRBJ2-7; cdr3_aa: CASSIGTSGGEQYF; cdr3_nt: TGTGCCAGCAGCATCGGGACTAGCGGGGGCGAGCAGTACTTC
d_call: NA; v_call: TRBV27; j_call: TRBJ2-7; cdr3_aa: CASSNLDSIEQYF; cdr3_nt: TGTGCCAGCAGCAACCTGGACAGCATCGAGCAGTACTTC
d_call: TRBD1; v_call: TRBV6-5; j_call: TRBJ1-6; cdr3_aa: CASRRDRKNSPLHF; cdr3_nt: TGTGCCAGCAGACGGGACAGGAAGAATTCACCCCTCCACTTT
d_call: TRBD1; v_call: TRBV6-5; j_call: TRBJ1-2; cdr3_aa: CASSFQGAVGYTF; cdr3_nt: TGTGCCAGCAGTTTTCAGGGGGCGGTGGGCTACACCTTC